This T cell receptor beta chain derives from a study of blood T cell repertoires in COVID-19. Across the whole study: In each case, the material was cDNA or gDNA derived from T cells, B-cell-depleted T cells, or PBMCs.

Measured with immunoSEQ multiplex PCR; TCRdb has only the in-frame clones, and not every one. The sample gives more than 100,000 clones, around 90% of which show up once; 3.8% is in the top ten. Germline CDR1 SGHAT, CDR2 FQNNGV. V was pared by 2 bases and J by 4 bases, with 3 bases of the junction left unmatched. The CDR3 consists of 14 residues. This sequence was found in a woman in her fifties or sixties with COVID-19, enrolled during active disease. V and J are TRBV11-2 and TRBJ2-3; 7 positions agree with TRBD2. The sample taken for sequencing was peripheral blood. The CDR3 is CASSLILAADTQYF. The CDR3, as DNA: TGTGCCAGCAGCTTAATCCTAGCGGCAGATACGCAGTATTTT.